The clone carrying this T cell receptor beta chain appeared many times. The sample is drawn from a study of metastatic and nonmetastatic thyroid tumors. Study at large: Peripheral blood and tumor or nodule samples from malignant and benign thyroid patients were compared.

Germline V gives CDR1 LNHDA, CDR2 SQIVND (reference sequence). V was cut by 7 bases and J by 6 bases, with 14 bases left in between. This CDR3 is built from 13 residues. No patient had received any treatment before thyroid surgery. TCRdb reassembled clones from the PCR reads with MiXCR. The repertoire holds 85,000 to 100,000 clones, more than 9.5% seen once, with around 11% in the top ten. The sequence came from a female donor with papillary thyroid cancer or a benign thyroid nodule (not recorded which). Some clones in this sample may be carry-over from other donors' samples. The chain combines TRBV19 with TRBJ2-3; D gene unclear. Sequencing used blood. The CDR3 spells CASKSPPADTQYF. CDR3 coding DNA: TGTGCCAGTAAGTCGCCCCCGGCGGATACGCAGTATTTT. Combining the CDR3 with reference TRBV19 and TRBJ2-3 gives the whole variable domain DGGITQSPKYLFRKEGQNVTLSCEQNLNHDAMYWYRQDPGQGLRLIYYSQIVNDFQKGDIAEGYSVSREKKESFPLTVTSAQKNPTAFYLCASKSPPADTQYFGPGTRLTVL.